This section outlines one T cell receptor beta chain sequence together with its context. Assay used: immunoSEQ multiplex PCR; TCRdb lists only in-frame clones, some missing. Of around 110,000 clones in the sample, over 75% were seen once. V lost 5 bases to trimming and J lost 0 bases; unmatched junction nucleotides: 10. Germline lookup yields CDR1 LGHDT and CDR2 YNNKEL (reference sequence). The CDR3 consists of 17 residues. The data belong to a study of control samples from healthy donors and cancer patients. The chain employs TRBV3-1 (or the pseudogene TRBV3-2) and TRBJ2-3; 8 nucleotides line up with TRBD2. This clonotype was obtained from a woman in her forties or fifties with colorectal cancer. Sequenced sample: PBMCs. The CDR3 region has the DNA TGTGCCAGCAGCTTGAATTCCCGGGAGGGGAGCACAGATACGCAGTATTTT. Encoded protein: CASSLNSREGSTDTQYF.